The 32 T cell receptor delta chains in this list originate from one sample, sequenced in a study of γδ T cells in repeated Plasmodium falciparum infection. TCRdb fed the multiplex PCR reads into CATT to redo clone calling. The table has about 48,000 delta-chain clones, roughly 1.5% seen once. Flow sorting of PBMC yielded separate Vgamma9/Vdelta2+ and Vdelta2-negative gammadelta T cell populations for bulk repertoire analysis. Sequencing was carried out using gamma-delta T cells from blood. The origin of the receptors is a pool of human donors (malaria-infected and uninfected, not separated).

This clone was seen more than once but under ten times. For this DNA, TCRdb reports the protein of a much larger clone, which diverges at residue 14, most likely from a read error; the protein presented here is translated directly from the DNA. The V and J genes are TRDV2 and TRDJ1; 8 positions match TRDD3. The J gene, not given by TCRdb, was assigned here from a germline match of the nucleotide sequence. CDR1 GEAIGNYY and CDR2 EKD come from the germline V gene. This CDR3 spans 19 amino acids. V lost 0 bases, J lost 3 bases, and 17 bases stayed unmatched. The CDR3 nucleotides read TGTGCCTGTGACACCGTTATCCAACTGGGGGTTCGGCACCCCGATAAACTCATCTTT. This encodes CACDTVIQLGVRHPDKLIF.

Details on this clone: The protein TCRdb gives is from a much larger clone and does not agree with this DNA's translation at residue 26, likely a read error; the protein shown here comes from the DNA. V is TRDV1 and J is TRDJ3, with 13 bases that match TRDD3. The J gene is absent in TCRdb and was assigned here via DNA matching to germline. CDR3 length equals 29 residues. CDR1 and CDR2 (germline): TSWWSYY, QGS. CDR3 region: CALGPQTAGLLPTVLGDTIRSWDTRKMFF. The CDR3 bases are TGTGCTCTTGGGCCACAGACCGCCGGCCTTCTTCCCACCGTACTGGGGGATACGATTCGCTCCTGGGACACCCGAAAGATGTTTTTC.

With regard to this clone: TCRdb records a much larger clone's protein for this DNA, with a difference at residue 17 that likely arises from a read error; the protein given is the translation of the DNA. The J gene went uncalled, whereas the V gene is TRDV1; no check of the table's D call, TRDD3, against the DNA was made. The germline CDR1 and CDR2 sequences are TSWWSYY and QGS. The CDR3 is 19 amino acids. CDR3 DNA sequence: TGTGCTCTTGGGGATCCGTGGTCGGGTACTGGGGGATACGGCGTAAAACCCATCTTT. Its translation is CALGDPWSGTGGYGVKPIF.

A remark on this clone: This DNA's translation differs at residue 6 from TCRdb's protein, which comes from a much larger clone; a read error is likely, and the protein shown is translated from the DNA. This chain connects TRDV1 to TRDJ1; D remains ambiguous. No J gene was available from TCRdb, and it was assigned here by a germline match of the DNA. Germline V lookup: CDR1 TSWWSYY, CDR2 QGS. Deletions cut 5 bases from V and 2 bases from J, with 36 bases between. The CDR3 runs 22 residues. The CDR3 DNA reads TGTGCTCTTGGGTTTCGACCGTCCACAGCGGTACTGAGGGTCTTTAAGACCGATAAACTCATCTTT. Translating it yields CALGFRPSTAVLRVFKTDKLIF.

This clone was observed many times. This sequence joins TRDV1 and TRDJ2; 8 bases align to TRDD3. The CDR3 is 20 amino acids. J lost 0 bases, V lost 3 bases, and 15 bases had no gene match. Germline assignment: CDR1 TSWWSYY and CDR2 QGS. CDR3 region: CALGDPFLGIREALTAQLFF. The CDR3 DNA follows: TGTGCTCTTGGGGACCCTTTCCTCGGGATACGCGAGGCTTTGACAGCACAACTCTTCTTT.

This clone was counted a few times. TCRdb shows a much larger clone's protein in place of this DNA's translation, and the two differ at residue 12, likely through a read error; the protein shown is translated from the DNA. This chain uses TRDV1 with TRDJ1; D remains unclear. The CDR3 length is 20 residues. V was pared by 1 base and J by 0 bases, with 24 bases between. Germline V gene data show CDR1 as TSWWSYY and CDR2 as QGS. As DNA, the CDR3 is TGTGCTCTTGGGGAACCCGCAACTCAGGTAGTGGTGGCGTACACCGATAAACTCATCTTT. Protein: CALGEPATQVVVAYTDKLIF.

This clone appeared a few times. The TCRdb protein, from a much larger clone, departs from this DNA's translation at residue 3, likely by read error; the protein shown derives from the DNA. The J gene is TRDJ1, the V gene TRDV1; 8 bases fit TRDD3. Germline V gene sequence: CDR1 TSWWSYY, CDR2 QGS. The CDR3 sequence is 19 residues long. CDR3 protein: CAPGEPYSPKGYAANKLIF. The DNA for the CDR3 is TGTGCTCCTGGGGAACCCTATTCCCCAAAGGGATACGCAGCGAATAAACTCATCTTT.

The chain couples TRDV2 to TRDJ1, with 8 bases fitting TRDD3. The J gene comes from matching the DNA to germline here; TCRdb lacks it. The germline V gene has CDR1 GEAIGNYY and CDR2 EKD. V lost 4 bases, J lost 0 bases, and 15 bases stayed unmatched. The CDR3 contains 18 residues. The CDR3 DNA sequence: TGTGCCTGTGATGTACTAAATAGGGGATACCCGTACACCGATAAACTCATCTTT. This codes for CACDVLNRGYPYTDKLIF.

The sample holds a few counts of this clone. A far larger clone is off by one base, so a read error is likely. This CDR3 is also generated by other DNA sequences in the sample. The chain combines TRDV1 with TRDJ1; 11 nucleotides match TRDD3. The CDR3 runs to 17 residues. The V segment lost 3 bases and the J segment 1 base; nucleotides outside the gene matches: 7. Germline lookup yields CDR1 TSWWSYY and CDR2 QGS. This chain's CDR3 is CALGELWGIRGTDKLIF. The DNA of the CDR3 is TGTGCTCTTGGGGAGTTATGGGGGATACGAGGCACCGATAAACTCATCTTT.

This clone was counted many times. The TCRdb protein, from a much larger clone, departs from this DNA's translation at residue 14, likely by read error; the protein shown derives from the DNA. The V gene is TRDV1, the J gene TRDJ1, with TRDD3 matching over 10 bases. Here the J gene came from matching the DNA to germline, since TCRdb omits it. The V and J ends lost 0 bases and 4 bases, in that order; junction bases with no gene match: 26. Looked up from germline, CDR1 is TSWWSYY and CDR2 is QGS. CDR3 length equals 23 residues. Here the CDR3 reads CALGELEYWGIYKDPPGGDKLIF. CDR3 bases: TGTGCTCTTGGGGAACTTGAGTACTGGGGGATCTATAAGGATCCTCCTGGCGGCGATAAACTCATCTTT.

This clone counts as medium-sized. This specimen includes other DNA sequences encoding the same CDR3. The chain couples TRDV1 to TRDJ1, with 9 bases matching TRDD3. Per the germline V gene, CDR1 is TSWWSYY and CDR2 is QGS. The junction had 17 bases not matched to a gene; V was cut back by 0 bases and J by 0 bases. The CDR3 has 21 amino acids. CDR3 nucleotides: TGTGCTCTTGGGGAACTGAGGCCTTATTGGGGGATATGGGAGTACACCGATAAACTCATCTTT. Its translation is CALGELRPYWGIWEYTDKLIF.

Comment on this clone: The protein held in TCRdb is that of a much larger clone and does not match this DNA's translation at residue 10, likely because of a read error; the protein shown is translated from the DNA. The chain links TRDV1 to TRDJ1; possibly TRDD2 for D (5 bases). Germline V lookup: CDR1 TSWWSYY, CDR2 QGS. The CDR3 is 13 amino acids. The CDR3 loop is CALGSPFSDELIF. The CDR3 nucleotides read TGTGCTCTTGGGTCCCCCTTCTCCGATGAACTCATCTTT.

This clone turned up a few times. The TCRdb record carries a much larger clone's protein, which differs from this DNA's translation at residue 10; a read error is the likely cause, and the protein listed here is the DNA translation. J is TRDJ1 and V is TRDV1; maybe TRDD2 (7 bases). The J gene, missing from TCRdb, was assigned here through DNA to germline matching. The CDR3 has 22 residues. CDR1 TSWWSYY and CDR2 QGS come from the germline V gene. V was clipped by 3 bases and J by 0 bases, with 32 bases between them. The CDR3 DNA sequence: TGTGCTCTTGGGGACCCTTCCTTCTACTGTGGGATAGGGTCGTCGTACACCGATAAACTCATCTTT. It is translated as CALGDPSFYCGIGSSYTDKLIF.

This clone has only a few counts. The protein TCRdb gives is from a much larger clone and does not agree with this DNA's translation at residue 8, likely a read error; the protein shown here comes from the DNA. The rearrangement joins TRDV1 to TRDJ2; TRDD3 agrees at 9 bases. The J gene is not listed in TCRdb, so it was assigned here from a DNA match to germline. J gave up 0 bases and V 0 bases, and 29 bases lay outside the gene matches. CDR1 TSWWSYY and CDR2 QGS come from the germline V gene. CDR3 size: 26 residues. The CDR3 reads CALGELAPPMKLGDSPSLALTAQLFF. The CDR3 bases are TGTGCTCTTGGGGAACTAGCGCCTCCTATGAAGCTGGGGGATTCTCCTTCCTTAGCTTTGACAGCACAACTCTTCTTT.

This clone was seen only a few times. The amino acid sequence in TCRdb belongs to a much larger clone and departs from this DNA's translation at residue 3, likely a sequencing read error; the sequence shown is translated from the DNA. CDR3 region: CARDTVSGTDKLIF. DNA of the CDR3: TGTGCCCGTGACACCGTATCGGGGACCGATAAACTCATCTTT. The chain has TRDV2 and TRDJ1; no reliable D call. The J gene, missing from TCRdb, was assigned here through DNA to germline matching. This CDR3 has 14 residues. CDR1 and CDR2 (germline): GEAIGNYY, EKD.

The V call is TRDV1, the J call TRDJ1; D perhaps matches TRDD3 (6 bases). The J gene was missing in TCRdb and was found by matching the end of the DNA to germline. V gave up 5 bases and J gave up 4 bases, with 41 bases separating them. This CDR3 region has 23 residues. Germline V CDR1 and CDR2: TSWWSYY, QGS. The CDR3 protein is CALGYKGPPAFSRGWGWGDKLIF. The CDR3 DNA sequence: TGTGCTCTTGGGTATAAGGGACCCCCCGCCTTCTCTCGAGGCTGGGGATGGGGCGATAAACTCATCTTT.

A few counts support this clone. With only one base between it and a far larger clone, this is likely a read error. This sample includes further DNA sequences coding for the same CDR3. With the J gene uncalled, the V gene is TRDV2; TRDD3, the table's D call, was not compared with the DNA. The CDR3 sequence is 16 residues long. CDR1 and CDR2 from the germline V gene are GEAIGNYY and EKD. The CDR3 nucleotides are TGTGCCTGGGGATTCTCGTACTGGGGGATACTCGATAAACTCATCTTC. Amino acids: CAWGFSYWGILDKLIF.

This clone was seen at least ten times. This sequence is one base from a far larger clone and is likely a read error. This specimen includes other DNA sequences encoding the same CDR3. The chain links TRDV1 to TRDJ2, with TRDD3 matching 10 bases. In germline, CDR1 is TSWWSYY, CDR2 QGS. This CDR3 has 18 residues. V lost 4 bases to trimming and J lost 6 bases; unmatched junction nucleotides: 14. This CDR3 reads CALGALPPPWGIAAQLFF. The CDR3 nucleotides read TGTGCTCTTGGGGCTCTTCCCCCTCCCTGGGGGATAGCAGCACAACTCTTCTTT.

This clone has a count of ten or more. Relative to the germline gene, one junction end is altered; a read error may explain this. The J gene is TRDJ2, the V gene TRDV1; 8 nucleotides match TRDD2. The germline gives CDR1 TSWWSYY, CDR2 QGS. There are 13 residues in the CDR3. CDR3 sequence reads: CALGELPPYFLHF. CDR3 sequence (DNA): TGTGCTCTTGGGGAACTCCCCCCTTACTTCCTACATTTT.

Of note for this clone: TCRdb shows a much larger clone's protein in place of this DNA's translation, and the two differ at residues 6 and 17, likely through a read error; the protein shown is translated from the DNA. The V gene was identified as TRDV1, while no J gene was called; TRDD3, the table's D call, lacks a check against the DNA. This CDR3 is built from 18 residues. The germline V gene encodes CDR1 TSWWSYY and CDR2 QGS. The CDR3 DNA is TGTGCTCTTGGGGAAGCTAGGACTGGGGGATACCTATCGACAAAACTCACCTTT. It yields the protein CALGEARTGGYLSTKLTF.

This clone occurred a few times. A read error likely explains why the TCRdb protein, taken from a much larger clone, differs from this DNA's translation at residue 19; the protein shown is translated from the DNA. The chain is built from TRDV1 and TRDJ1; 7 bases line up with TRDD3. TCRdb lists no J gene, so it was determined here by aligning the DNA to germline. The germline gives CDR1 TSWWSYY, CDR2 QGS. The CDR3 is 22 residues long. CDR3 sequence (DNA): TGTGCTCTTGGGGAAGTCCCTACAGGACCCCTCTGGGGGTCTCCGTACACCGATGAACTCATCTTT. Translation: CALGEVPTGPLWGSPYTDELIF.

At least ten counts were recorded for this clone. A far larger clone is one base from this, pointing to a likely read error. Other DNA sequences within the sample encode an identical CDR3. The chain uses TRDV2 and TRDJ1; 12 positions match TRDD3. The J gene comes from matching the DNA to germline here; TCRdb lacks it. CDR1 and CDR2 from the germline V gene are GEAIGNYY and EKD. The CDR3 has 19 residues. CDR3 loop: CACDTTPVLGDTATDKLIF. CDR3 DNA sequence: TGTGCCTGCGACACCACTCCCGTACTGGGGGATACTGCCACCGATAAACTCATCTTT.

This clone was seen at least ten times. This sample also contains other DNA sequences that code for the same CDR3. The rearrangement uses TRDV1 and TRDJ1; tentative D call: TRDD3 (5 bases). The length of the CDR3 is 21 residues. Deletions cut 2 bases from V and 0 bases from J, with 28 bases between. CDR1 and CDR2 (germline): TSWWSYY, QGS. CDR3 in DNA: TGTGCTCTTGGGGAATTAGCGGTGGCGGGATCCTCAAGGTGGTACACCGATAAACTCATCTTT. It encodes CALGELAVAGSSRWYTDKLIF.

About this clone: The protein recorded in TCRdb matches a much larger clone and deviates from this DNA's translation at residue 13, suggesting a read error; the protein here is obtained by translating the DNA. This chain joins TRDV2 and TRDJ1, with 10 bases fitting TRDD3. As TCRdb names no J gene, one was assigned here on the basis of a DNA match to germline. The CDR3 totals 19 residues. V gave up 0 bases and J gave up 1 base; unmatched junction bases: 13. The germline gives CDR1 GEAIGNYY, CDR2 EKD. The CDR3: CACDTLRGWGILRTDKLIF. For the CDR3, the DNA is TGTGCCTGTGACACCCTCCGCGGGTGGGGGATACTCCGCACCGATAAACTCATCTTT.

A note on this clone: This DNA translates differently at residue 16 from the TCRdb protein, which is that of a much larger clone; a read error is likely, and the protein shown is the DNA's own translation. The chain employs TRDV1 and TRDJ1, with D possibly TRDD3 on 5 matching bases. The J gene is absent in TCRdb and was assigned here via DNA matching to germline. The CDR3 loop spans 19 amino acids. Germline V gene lookup returns CDR1 TSWWSYY and CDR2 QGS. CDR3 loop: CALGDAIQAGPIPYDELIF. The CDR3 nucleotides read TGTGCTCTTGGGGACGCTATCCAAGCTGGGCCGATTCCGTACGATGAACTCATCTTT.

A word on this clone: A far bigger clonotype differs at one base, so this is likely a read error. The same CDR3 also results from other DNA sequences found in this sample. The rearrangement joins TRDV1 to TRDJ1, with 10 bases that match TRDD3. The J gene, not given by TCRdb, was assigned here from a germline match of the nucleotide sequence. Per germline, CDR1 TSWWSYY and CDR2 QGS. The CDR3 has 20 residues. Here the CDR3 DNA reads TGTGCTCTTGGGGACCAGTTTCCTGCGTGGGGGATACATTACACTGATAAACTCATCTTT. Translating it yields CALGDQFPAWGIHYTDKLIF.

On this clone itself: A clone one base away is much larger, so this may be a read error. Other DNA sequences in this specimen translate into the identical CDR3. The V gene is TRDV2, but the J gene lacks a call; no check of the table's D call, TRDD3, against the DNA was made. Germline values: CDR1 GEAIGNYY, CDR2 EKD. The CDR3 extends over 16 amino acids. This CDR3 is CACDTLGGSYTDKLIF. The CDR3 DNA is TGTGCCTGTGACACTCTGGGGGGCTCATACACCGATAAACTCATCTTC.

In its sample, this clone is medium-sized (0.01 to 0.1%). The sample has other DNA sequences that encode this CDR3 too. V gene TRDV1 combines with J gene TRDJ1; maybe TRDD2 (6 bases). V dropped 2 bases and J dropped 0 bases, with 31 bases sitting between them. The CDR3 spans 22 residues. Germline V lookup: CDR1 TSWWSYY, CDR2 QGS. CDR3 residues: CALGESKNEGAPLLPYTDKLIF. Written as DNA, the CDR3 is TGTGCTCTTGGGGAATCTAAAAATGAGGGGGCGCCACTCCTACCTTACACCGATAAACTCATCTTT.

This clone appeared a few times. The protein in TCRdb stems from a much larger clone and differs at residue 7 from this DNA's translation, likely a read error; here the protein is translated from the DNA. The gene calls are TRDV1 and TRDJ1; D possibly matches TRDD2 or TRDD3 (6 bases each). The J gene, missing from TCRdb, was assigned here through DNA to germline matching. V lost 0 bases to trimming and J lost 2 bases, with 40 bases between them. The CDR3 totals 25 residues. CDR1 is TSWWSYY, CDR2 QGS, per germline. The CDR3 DNA reads TGTGCTCTTGGGGAACTCGGACCTTCCCGTACGTACGTGCCAGGCGGGGGGACTAATACCGATAAACTCATCTTT. Translating gives CALGELGPSRTYVPGGGTNTDKLIF.

Comments on this clone: TCRdb pairs this DNA with a much larger clone's protein that differs at residue 3, likely a read error; the protein shown was translated from the DNA. In nucleotides, the CDR3 is TGTGCCTTCTATCGGCGTACTGTGGGGATAAACACCGATAAACTCATCTTT. Its translation: CAFYRRTVGINTDKLIF. This chain links TRDV3 with TRDJ1; 7 bases are shared with TRDD3. Trimming cost V 3 bases and J 0 bases; bases outside gene matches: 16. This CDR3 comprises 17 residues. The germline V gene encodes CDR1 TVYSNPD and CDR2 GDNSRS (reference sequence).

This clone appeared a few times. TCRdb's listed protein matches a much larger clone and diverges from this DNA's translation at residue 6, likely through a read error; the protein shown comes from the DNA. The J gene is TRDJ1, the V gene TRDV1, with TRDD3 matching over 8 bases. Germline V gene data show CDR1 as TSWWSYY and CDR2 as QGS. The V and J ends lost 5 bases and 0 bases, in that order; junction bases with no gene match: 8. The CDR3 length is 16 residues. The DNA of the CDR3 is TGTGCTCTTGGGAATCACTGGGGGCCATACACCGATAAACTCATCTTT. Its translation is CALGNHWGPYTDKLIF.

Remarks on this clone: TCRdb attributes to this sequence the protein of a much larger clone, which differs from the DNA translation at residue 19; a read error is likely, and the protein displayed is translated from the DNA. The chain has TRDV1 and TRDJ1; 11 bases fit TRDD3. Germline V CDR1 and CDR2: TSWWSYY, QGS. The CDR3 runs 21 residues. The CDR3 region is CALERVWGIQARGAYTDKHIF. CDR3 bases: TGTGCTCTTGAACGAGTCTGGGGGATACAGGCCCGAGGGGCTTACACCGATAAACACATCTTT.